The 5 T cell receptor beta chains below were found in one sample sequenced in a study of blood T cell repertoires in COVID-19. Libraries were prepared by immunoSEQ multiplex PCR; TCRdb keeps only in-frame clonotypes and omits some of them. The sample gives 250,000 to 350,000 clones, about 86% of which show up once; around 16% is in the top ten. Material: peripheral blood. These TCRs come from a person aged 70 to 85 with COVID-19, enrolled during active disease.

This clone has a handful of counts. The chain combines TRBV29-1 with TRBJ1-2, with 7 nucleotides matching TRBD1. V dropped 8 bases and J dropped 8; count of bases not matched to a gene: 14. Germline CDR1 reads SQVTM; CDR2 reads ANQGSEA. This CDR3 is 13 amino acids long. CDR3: CSFGTSGGNGYTF. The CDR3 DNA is TGCAGCTTCGGAACTTCAGGGGGTAACGGCTACACCTTC.

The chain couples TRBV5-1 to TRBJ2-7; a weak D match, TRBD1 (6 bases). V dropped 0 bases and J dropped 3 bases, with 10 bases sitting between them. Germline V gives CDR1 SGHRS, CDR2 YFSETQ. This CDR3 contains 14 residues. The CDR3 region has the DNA TGCGCCAGCAGCTTGGACGGACAGAACTACGAGCAGTACTTC. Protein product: CASSLDGQNYEQYF.

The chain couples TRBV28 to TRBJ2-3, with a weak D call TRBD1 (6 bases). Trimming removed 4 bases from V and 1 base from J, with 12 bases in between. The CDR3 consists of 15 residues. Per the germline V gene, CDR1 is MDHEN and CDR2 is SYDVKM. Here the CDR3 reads CASSSPRTGTDTQYF. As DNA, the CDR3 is TGTGCCAGCAGTTCACCCCGGACAGGCACAGATACGCAGTATTTT.

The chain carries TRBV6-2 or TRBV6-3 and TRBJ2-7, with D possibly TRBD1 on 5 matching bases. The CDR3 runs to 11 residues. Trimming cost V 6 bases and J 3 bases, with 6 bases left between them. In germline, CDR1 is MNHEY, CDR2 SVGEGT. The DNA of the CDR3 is TGTGCCAGCAGCGACAGCTACGAGCAGTACTTC. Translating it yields CASSDSYEQYF.

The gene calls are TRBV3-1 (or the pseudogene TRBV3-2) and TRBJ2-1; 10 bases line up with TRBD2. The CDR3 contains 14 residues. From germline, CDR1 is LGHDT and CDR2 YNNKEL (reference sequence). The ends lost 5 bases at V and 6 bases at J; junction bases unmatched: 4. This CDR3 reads CASSTAGGVNEQFF. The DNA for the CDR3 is TGTGCCAGCAGCACAGCGGGGGGGGTCAATGAGCAGTTCTTC.